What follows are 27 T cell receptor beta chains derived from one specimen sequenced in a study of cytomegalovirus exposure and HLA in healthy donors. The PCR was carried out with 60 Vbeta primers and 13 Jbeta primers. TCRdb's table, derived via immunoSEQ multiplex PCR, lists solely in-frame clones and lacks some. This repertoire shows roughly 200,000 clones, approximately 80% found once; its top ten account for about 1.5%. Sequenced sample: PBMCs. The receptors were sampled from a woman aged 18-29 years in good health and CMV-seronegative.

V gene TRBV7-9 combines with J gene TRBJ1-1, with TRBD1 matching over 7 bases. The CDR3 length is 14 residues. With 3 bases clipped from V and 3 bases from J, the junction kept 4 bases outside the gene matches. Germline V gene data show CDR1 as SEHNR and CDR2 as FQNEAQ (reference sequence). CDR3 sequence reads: CASSFKGGYTEAFF. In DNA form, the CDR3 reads TGTGCCAGCAGCTTCAAAGGGGGCTACACTGAAGCTTTCTTT.

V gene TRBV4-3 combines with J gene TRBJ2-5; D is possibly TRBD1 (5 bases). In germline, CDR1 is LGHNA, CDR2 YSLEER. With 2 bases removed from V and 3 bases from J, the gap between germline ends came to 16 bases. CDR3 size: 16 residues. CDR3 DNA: TGCGCCAGCAGCCAAAATGGGGCAGCCCCCGAAGAGACCCAGTACTTC. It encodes CASSQNGAAPEETQYF.

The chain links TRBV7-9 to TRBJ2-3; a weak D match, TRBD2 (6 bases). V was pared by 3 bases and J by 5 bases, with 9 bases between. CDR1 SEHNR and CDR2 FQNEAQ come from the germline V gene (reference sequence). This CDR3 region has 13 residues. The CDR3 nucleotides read TGTGCCAGCAGCTTTGCTAGCGAAGATACGCAGTATTTT. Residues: CASSFASEDTQYF.

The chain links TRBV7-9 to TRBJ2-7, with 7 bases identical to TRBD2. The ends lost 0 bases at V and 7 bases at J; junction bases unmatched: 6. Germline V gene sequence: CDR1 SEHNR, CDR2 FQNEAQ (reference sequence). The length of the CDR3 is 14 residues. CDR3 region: CASSLAGPGREQYF. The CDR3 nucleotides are TGTGCCAGCAGCTTAGCGGGCCCCGGGAGGGAGCAGTACTTC.

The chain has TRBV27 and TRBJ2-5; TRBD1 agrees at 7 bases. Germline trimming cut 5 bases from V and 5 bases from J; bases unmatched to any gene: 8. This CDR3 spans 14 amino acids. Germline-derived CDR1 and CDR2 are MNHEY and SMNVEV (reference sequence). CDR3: CASSLTGARETQYF. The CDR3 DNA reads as TGTGCCAGCAGTCTTACAGGGGCGAGGGAGACCCAGTACTTC.

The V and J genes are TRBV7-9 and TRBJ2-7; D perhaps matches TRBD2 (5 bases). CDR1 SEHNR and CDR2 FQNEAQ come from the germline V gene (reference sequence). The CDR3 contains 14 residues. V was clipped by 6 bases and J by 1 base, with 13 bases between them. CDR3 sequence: CASSRGEVSYEQYF. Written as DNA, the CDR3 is TGTGCCAGCAGTCGGGGAGAGGTATCCTACGAGCAGTACTTC.

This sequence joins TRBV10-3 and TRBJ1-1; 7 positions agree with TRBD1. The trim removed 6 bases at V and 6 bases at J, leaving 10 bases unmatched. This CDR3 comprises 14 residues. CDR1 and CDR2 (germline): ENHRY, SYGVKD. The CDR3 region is CAIRSQGEVAEAFF. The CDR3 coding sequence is TGTGCCATCAGGTCCCAGGGGGAAGTGGCTGAAGCTTTCTTT.

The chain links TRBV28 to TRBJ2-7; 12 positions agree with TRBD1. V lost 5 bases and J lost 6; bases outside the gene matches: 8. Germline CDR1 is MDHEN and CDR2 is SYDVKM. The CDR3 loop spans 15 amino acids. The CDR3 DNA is TGTGCCAGCAGTGCTCCCGGGACAGGGGGCGGCGAGCAGTACTTC. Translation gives CASSAPGTGGGEQYF. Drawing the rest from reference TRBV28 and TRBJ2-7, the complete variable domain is DVKVTQSSRYLVKRTGEKVFLECVQDMDHENMFWYRQDPGLGLRLIYFSYDVKMKEKGDIPEGYSVSREKKERFSLILESASTNQTSMYLCASSAPGTGGGEQYFGPGTRLTVT.

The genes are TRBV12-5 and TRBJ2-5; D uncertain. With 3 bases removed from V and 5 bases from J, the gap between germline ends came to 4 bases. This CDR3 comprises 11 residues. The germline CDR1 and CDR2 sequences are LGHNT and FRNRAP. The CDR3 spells CASGFGETQYF. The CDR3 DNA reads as TGTGCTAGTGGTTTCGGGGAGACCCAGTACTTC.

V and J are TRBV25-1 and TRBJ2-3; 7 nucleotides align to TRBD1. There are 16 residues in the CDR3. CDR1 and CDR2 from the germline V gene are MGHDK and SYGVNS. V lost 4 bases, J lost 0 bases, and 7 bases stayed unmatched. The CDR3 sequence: CASSAQGGSSTDTQYF. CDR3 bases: TGTGCCAGCAGTGCCCAAGGGGGCTCCAGCACAGATACGCAGTATTTT.

The DNA of the CDR3 is TGTGCCAGCAGTTCCCCCGGGACAGGGCTTTTCCTTGAAAAACTGTTTTTT. This translates into CASSSPGTGLFLEKLFF. This sequence joins TRBV28 and TRBJ1-4, with TRBD1 identical over 9 bases. Per germline, CDR1 MDHEN and CDR2 SYDVKM. J was trimmed by 7 bases and V by 4 bases; bases with no gene match: 13. CDR3 length: 17 residues.

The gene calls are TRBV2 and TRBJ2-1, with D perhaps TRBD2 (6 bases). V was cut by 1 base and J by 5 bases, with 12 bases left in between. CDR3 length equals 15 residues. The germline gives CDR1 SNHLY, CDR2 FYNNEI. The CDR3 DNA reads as TGTGCCAGCAGTGAAGGGCAGGGACTCCACAATGAGCAGTTCTTC. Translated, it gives CASSEGQGLHNEQFF. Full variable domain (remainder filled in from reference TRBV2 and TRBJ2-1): EPEVTQTPSHQVTQMGQEVILRCVPISNHLYFYWYRQILGQKVEFLVSFYNNEISEKSEIFDDQFSVERPDGSNFTLKIRSTKLEDSAMYFCASSEGQGLHNEQFFGPGTRLTVL.

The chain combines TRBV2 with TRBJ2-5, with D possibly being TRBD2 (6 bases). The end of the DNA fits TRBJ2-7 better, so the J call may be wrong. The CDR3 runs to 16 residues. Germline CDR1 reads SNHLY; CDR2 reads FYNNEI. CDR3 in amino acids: CASSEVRGGVRYEQYF. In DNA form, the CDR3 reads TGTGCCAGCAGTGAGGTACGAGGAGGGGTCAGGTACGAGCAGTACTTC.

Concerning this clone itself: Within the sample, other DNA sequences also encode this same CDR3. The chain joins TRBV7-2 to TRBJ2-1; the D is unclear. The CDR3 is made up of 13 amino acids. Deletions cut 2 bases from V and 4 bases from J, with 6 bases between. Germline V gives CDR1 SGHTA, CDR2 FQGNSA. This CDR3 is CASSLQVYNEQFF. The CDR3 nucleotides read TGTGCCAGCAGCTTACAGGTTTACAATGAGCAGTTCTTC.

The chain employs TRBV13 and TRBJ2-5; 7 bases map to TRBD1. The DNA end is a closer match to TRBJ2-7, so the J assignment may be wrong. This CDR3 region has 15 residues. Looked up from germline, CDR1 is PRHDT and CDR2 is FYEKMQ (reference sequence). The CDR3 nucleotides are TGTGCCAGCAGCCAGGACAGGACGGGTTGGTACGAGCAGTACTTC. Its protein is CASSQDRTGWYEQYF.

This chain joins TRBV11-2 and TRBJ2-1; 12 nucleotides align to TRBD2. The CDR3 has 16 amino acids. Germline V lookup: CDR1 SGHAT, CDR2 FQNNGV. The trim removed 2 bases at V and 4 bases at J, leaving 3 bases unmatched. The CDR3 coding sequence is TGTGCCAGCAGCTTAATGCTAGCGGGAGGGTACAATGAGCAGTTCTTC. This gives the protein CASSLMLAGGYNEQFF. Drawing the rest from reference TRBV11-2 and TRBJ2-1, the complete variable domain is EAGVAQSPRYKIIEKRQSVAFWCNPISGHATLYWYQQILGQGPKLLIQFQNNGVVDDSQLPKDRFSAERLKGVDSTLKIQPAKLEDSAVYLCASSLMLAGGYNEQFFGPGTRLTVL.

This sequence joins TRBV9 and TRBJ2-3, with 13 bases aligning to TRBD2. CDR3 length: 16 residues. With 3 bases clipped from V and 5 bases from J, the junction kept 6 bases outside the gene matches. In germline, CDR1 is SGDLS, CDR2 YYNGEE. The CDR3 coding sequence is TGTGCCAGCAGCGCAGTACTAGCGGGAGGGGTAGATACGCAGTATTTT. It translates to CASSAVLAGGVDTQYF.

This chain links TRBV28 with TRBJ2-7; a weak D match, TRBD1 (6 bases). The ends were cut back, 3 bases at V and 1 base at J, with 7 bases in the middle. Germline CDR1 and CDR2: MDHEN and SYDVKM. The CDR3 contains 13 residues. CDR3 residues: CASSFRGSYEQYV. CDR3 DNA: TGTGCCAGCAGTTTCAGGGGATCCTACGAGCAGTACGTC.

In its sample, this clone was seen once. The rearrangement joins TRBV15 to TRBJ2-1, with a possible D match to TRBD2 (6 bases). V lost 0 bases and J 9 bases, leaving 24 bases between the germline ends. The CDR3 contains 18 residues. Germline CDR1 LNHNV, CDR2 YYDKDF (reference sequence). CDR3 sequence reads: CATSRDRIPGDRSVEQFF. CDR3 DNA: TGTGCCACCAGCAGAGATCGTATTCCGGGAGATCGTTCCGTTGAGCAGTTCTTC.

CDR3 DNA: TGCAGCGTTGTCAGCGCGGGGGGAGATACGCAGTATTTT. Its translation is CSVVSAGGDTQYF. The chain recombines TRBV29-1 with TRBJ2-3, with TRBD2 matching over 8 bases. This CDR3 has 13 amino acids. Germline V gene lookup returns CDR1 SQVTM and CDR2 ANQGSEA. After removal of 4 bases from V and 5 bases from J, the junction contained 5 bases not matched to a gene.

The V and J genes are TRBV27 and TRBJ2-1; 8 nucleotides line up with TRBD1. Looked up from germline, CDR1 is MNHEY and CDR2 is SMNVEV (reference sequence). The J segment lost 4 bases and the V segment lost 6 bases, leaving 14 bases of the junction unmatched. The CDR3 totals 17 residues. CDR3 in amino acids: CASSLGQGKFTYNEQFF. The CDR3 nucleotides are TGTGCCAGCAGCCTCGGACAGGGCAAGTTTACATACAATGAGCAGTTCTTC.

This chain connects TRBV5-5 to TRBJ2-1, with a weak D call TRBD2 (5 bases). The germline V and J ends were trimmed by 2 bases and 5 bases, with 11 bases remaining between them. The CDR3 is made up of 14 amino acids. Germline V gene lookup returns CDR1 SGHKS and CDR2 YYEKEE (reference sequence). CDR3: CASSFWAGDNEQFF. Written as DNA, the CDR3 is TGTGCCAGCAGCTTTTGGGCGGGTGACAATGAGCAGTTCTTC.

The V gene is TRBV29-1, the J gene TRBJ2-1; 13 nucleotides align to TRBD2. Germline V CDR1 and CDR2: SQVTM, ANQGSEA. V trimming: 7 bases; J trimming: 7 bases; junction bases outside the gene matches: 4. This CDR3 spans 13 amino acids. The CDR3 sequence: CSGRTSGSNEQFF. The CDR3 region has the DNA TGCAGCGGTCGGACTAGCGGGAGTAATGAGCAGTTCTTC.

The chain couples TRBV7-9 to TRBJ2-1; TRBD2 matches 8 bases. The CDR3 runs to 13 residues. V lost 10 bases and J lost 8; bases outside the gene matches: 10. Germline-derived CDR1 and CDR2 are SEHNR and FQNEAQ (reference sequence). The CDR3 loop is CATGGQPGYEQFF. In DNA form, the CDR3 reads TGTGCCACGGGGGGGCAGCCGGGGTATGAGCAGTTCTTC. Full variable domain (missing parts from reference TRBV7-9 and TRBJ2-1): DTGVSQNPRHKITKRGQNVTFRCDPISEHNRLYWYRQTLGQGPEFLTYFQNEAQLEKSRLLSDRFSAERPKGSFSTLEIQRTEQGDSAMYLCATGGQPGYEQFFGPGTRLTVL.

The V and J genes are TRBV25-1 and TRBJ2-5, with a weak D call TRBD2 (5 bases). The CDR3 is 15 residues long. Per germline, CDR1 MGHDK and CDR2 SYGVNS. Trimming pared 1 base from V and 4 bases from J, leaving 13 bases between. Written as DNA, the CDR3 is TGTGCCAGCAGTGAATCCACGTCGGGGTCAGAGACCCAGTACTTC. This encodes CASSESTSGSETQYF.

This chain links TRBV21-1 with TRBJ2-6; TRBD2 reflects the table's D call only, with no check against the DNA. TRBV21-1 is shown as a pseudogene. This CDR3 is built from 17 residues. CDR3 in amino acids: CATPSGRAWRGANVLTF. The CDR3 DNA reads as TGTGCCACTCCTAGCGGGAGGGCCTGGAGAGGGGCCAACGTCCTGACTTTC.

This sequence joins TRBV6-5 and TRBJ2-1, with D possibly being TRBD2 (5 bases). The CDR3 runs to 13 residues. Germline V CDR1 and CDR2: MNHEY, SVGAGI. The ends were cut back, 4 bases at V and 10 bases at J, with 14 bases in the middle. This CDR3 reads CASSFVGGSEQFF. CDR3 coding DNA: TGTGCCAGCAGTTTCGTAGGAGGAAGCGAGCAGTTCTTC.